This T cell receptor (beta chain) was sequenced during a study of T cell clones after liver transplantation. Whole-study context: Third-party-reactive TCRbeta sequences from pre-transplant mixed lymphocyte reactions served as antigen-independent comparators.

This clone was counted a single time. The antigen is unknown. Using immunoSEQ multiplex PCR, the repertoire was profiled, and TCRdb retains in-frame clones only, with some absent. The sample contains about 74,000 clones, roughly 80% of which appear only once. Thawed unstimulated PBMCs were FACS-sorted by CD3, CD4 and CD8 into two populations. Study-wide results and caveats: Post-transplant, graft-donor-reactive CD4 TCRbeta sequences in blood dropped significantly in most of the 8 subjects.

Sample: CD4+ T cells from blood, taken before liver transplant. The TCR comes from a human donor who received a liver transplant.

CDR3 sequence reads: CASSLRTGRNTEAFF. CDR3 sequence (DNA): TGCGCCAGCAGCTTGAGGACAGGGAGGAACACTGAAGCTTTCTTT. The chain couples TRBV5-1 to TRBJ1-1; TRBD1 agrees at 8 bases. Trimming at V came to 1 base and at J to 1 base, leaving 3 bases not matched to a gene. Germline V gene sequence: CDR1 SGHRS, CDR2 YFSETQ. CDR3 length: 15 residues.